This TCR beta chain was captured by sequencing in a study of OX40 agonist ivuxolimab in advanced cancers. Sequencing used immunoSEQ multiplex PCR; TCRdb keeps in-frame clones, though not all of them. The repertoire holds roughly 68,000 clones, with approximately 90% as singletons. The sequenced sample was CD4+ or CD8+ T cells sorted from blood, obtained in a trial of the OX40 agonist ivuxolimab. The TCR originated in an adult with an advanced solid tumor such as melanoma, head and neck, liver or kidney cancer.

The CDR3 spells CASSSRTGVNTEAFF. CDR3 nucleotides: TGTGCCAGCAGTTCCAGAACAGGGGTGAACACTGAAGCTTTCTTT. V gene TRBV6-5 combines with J gene TRBJ1-1; TRBD1 matches at 7 bases. The CDR3 consists of 15 residues. Looked up from germline, CDR1 is MNHEY and CDR2 is SVGAGI. The J segment lost 0 bases and the V segment lost 4 bases, leaving 5 bases of the junction unmatched.